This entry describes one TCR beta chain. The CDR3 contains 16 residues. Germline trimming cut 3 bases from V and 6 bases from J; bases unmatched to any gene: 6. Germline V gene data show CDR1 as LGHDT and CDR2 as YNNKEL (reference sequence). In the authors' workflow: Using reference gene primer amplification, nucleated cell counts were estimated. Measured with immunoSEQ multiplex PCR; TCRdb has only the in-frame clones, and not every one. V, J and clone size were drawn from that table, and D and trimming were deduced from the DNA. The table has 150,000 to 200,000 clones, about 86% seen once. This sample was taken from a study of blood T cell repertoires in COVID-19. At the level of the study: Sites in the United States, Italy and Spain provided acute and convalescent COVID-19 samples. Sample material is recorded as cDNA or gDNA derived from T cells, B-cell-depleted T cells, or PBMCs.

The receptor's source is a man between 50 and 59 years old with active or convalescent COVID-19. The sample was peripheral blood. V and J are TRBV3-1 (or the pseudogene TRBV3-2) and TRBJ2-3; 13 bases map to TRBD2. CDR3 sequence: CASSHGLAGVGDTQYF. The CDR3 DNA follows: TGTGCCAGCAGCCATGGACTAGCGGGAGTCGGGGATACGCAGTATTTT.